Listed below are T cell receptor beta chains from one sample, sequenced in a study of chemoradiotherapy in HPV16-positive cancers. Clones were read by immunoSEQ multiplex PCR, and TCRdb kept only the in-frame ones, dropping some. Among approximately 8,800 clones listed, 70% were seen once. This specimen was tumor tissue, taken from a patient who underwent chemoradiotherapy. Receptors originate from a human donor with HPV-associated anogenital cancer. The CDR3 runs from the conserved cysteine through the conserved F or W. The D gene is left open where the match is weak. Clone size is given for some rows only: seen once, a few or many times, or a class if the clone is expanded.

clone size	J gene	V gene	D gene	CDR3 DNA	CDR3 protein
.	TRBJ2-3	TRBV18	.	TGTGCCAGCTCACCGGGGGGTAGAGGAACAGATACGCAGTATTTT	CASSPGGRGTDTQYF
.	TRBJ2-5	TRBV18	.	TGTGCCAGCTCACCGCCGGGGGAGACCCAGTACTTC	CASSPPGETQYF
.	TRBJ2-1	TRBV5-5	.	TGTGCCAGCAGCCTTGGCGCCGGAGACTCCTACAATGAGCAGTTCTTC	CASSLGAGDSYNEQFF
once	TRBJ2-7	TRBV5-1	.	TGCGCCAGCAGCTTGCGGGACTCCTACGAGCAGTACTTC	CASSLRDSYEQYF
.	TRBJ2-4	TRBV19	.	TGTGCCAGTAGTATAGGGCAGGTCGTAGCCAAAAACATTCAGTACTTC	CASSIGQVVAKNIQYF
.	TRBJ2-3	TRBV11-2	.	TGTGCCAGCAGCTTAGATGGCCCACTAGATACGCAGTATTTT	CASSLDGPLDTQYF
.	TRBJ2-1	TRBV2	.	TGTGCCAGCAGTGCACTAGCACAGTTCTTC	CASSALAQFF
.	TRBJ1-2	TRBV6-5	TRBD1	TGTGCCAGCAGTCCCCTTTGGGACAGGGGGAAGGGCTACACCTTC	CASSPLWDRGKGYTF
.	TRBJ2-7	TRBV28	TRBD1	TGTGCCAGCAGTTTATCCGGGACAGGGGGCGGCGAGCAGTACTTC	CASSLSGTGGGEQYF
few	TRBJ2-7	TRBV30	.	TGTGCCTGGACCAAGGGACCCGGTGGTGGGTACGAGCAGTACTTC	CAWTKGPGGGYEQYF
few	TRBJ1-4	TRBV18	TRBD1	TGTGCCAGCTCACCCCTACAGGGGCCCCCCCCAACTAATGAAAAACTGTTTTTT	CASSPLQGPPPTNEKLFF
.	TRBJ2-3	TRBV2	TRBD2	TGTGCCAGCAAACGCACGGCGGGGGGATCAGATACGCAGTATTTT	CASKRTAGGSDTQYF
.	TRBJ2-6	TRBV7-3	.	TGTGCCAGCAGCACGGGGACGGCGGGGGCCAACGTCCTGACTTTC	CASSTGTAGANVLTF
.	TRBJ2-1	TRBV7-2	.	TGTGCCAGCAGCTTATCATGGCAGTTACTCTACAATGAGCAGTTCTTC	CASSLSWQLLYNEQFF
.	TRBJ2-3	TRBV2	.	TGTGCCAGCACTCAGTCTCTCGGCACAGATACGCAGTATTTT	CASTQSLGTDTQYF
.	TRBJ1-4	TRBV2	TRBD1	TGTGCCAGCAGTCTTGACAGGGGGAATGAAAAACTGTTTTTT	CASSLDRGNEKLFF
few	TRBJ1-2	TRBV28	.	TGTGCCAGCAGTTTATTACCCGGGGGCGCGATCTATGGCTACACCTTC	CASSLLPGGAIYGYTF
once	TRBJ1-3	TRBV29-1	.	TGCAGCGTGGGGTTCCCGATGGGAGCTGGAAACACCATATATTTT	CSVGFPMGAGNTIYF
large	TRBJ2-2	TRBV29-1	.	TGCAGCGTTAAAGAGAACACCGGGGAGCTGTTTTTT	CSVKENTGELFF
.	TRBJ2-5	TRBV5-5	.	TGTGCCAGCAGCGACTTTGGGCAGGGGAGGTACAGAGAGACCCAGTACTTC	CASSDFGQGRYRETQYF
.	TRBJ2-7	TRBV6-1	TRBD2	TGTGCCAGCAGTGCCCCGGGACTAGCAAAATACGAGCAGTACTTC	CASSAPGLAKYEQYF
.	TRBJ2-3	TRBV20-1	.	TGCAGTGCTAGAGGACCAGATACGCAGTATTTT	CSARGPDTQYF
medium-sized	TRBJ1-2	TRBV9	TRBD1	TGTGCCAGCACCAGAGACAGGGGAAGGGGTGCTAACTATGGCTACACCTTC	CASTRDRGRGANYGYTF
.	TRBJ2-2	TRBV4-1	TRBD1	TGCGCCAGCAGCGTCCCCCCTGACAGGGCTGTCGGGGAGCTGTTTTTT	CASSVPPDRAVGELFF
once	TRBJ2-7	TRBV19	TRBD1	TGTGCCAGTACCAGAGGACAGGACTCCTACGAGCAGTACTTC	CASTRGQDSYEQYF
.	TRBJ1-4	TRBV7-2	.	TGTGCCAGCAGCCACTACAAGGAAAAACTGTTTTTT	CASSHYKEKLFF